These T cell receptor beta chains were read from a single sample in a study of control samples from healthy donors and cancer patients. This table comes from immunoSEQ multiplex PCR, and its TCRdb copy is limited to in-frame clones, with some not included. Of roughly 120,000 clones in the sample, 93% are singletons; the top ten hold 1.5% to 2%. The sequenced material came from PBMCs. The origin of the receptors is a man between 45 and 60 years old with head and neck cancer. Each CDR3 is given with its conserved first and last residue. The size of a clone is reported for some rows only, either as once, few or many, or as a class for expanded clones.

cdr3_aa	clone_size	v_call
CASSELRRDSNEQFF	NA	TRBV3-1/TRBV3-2
CAISEAGPQHF	NA	TRBV10-3
CASIDRGPYEQYF	once	TRBV5-8
CASSLGQSNQPQHF	NA	TRBV5-6
CASSRQGPSTDTQYF	NA	TRBV19
CASSPSGAGGNQPQHF	NA	TRBV18
CASSVQGPGNSPLHF	NA	TRBV5-1
CASSLNRHRVTDTQYF	NA	TRBV6-2/TRBV6-3
CASSITGPQVEQFF	NA	TRBV7-6
CSVENGRYGYTF	NA	TRBV29-1
CASKKETLSYEQYF	NA	TRBV6-5
CASRLSGPRDEQYF	NA	TRBV11-2